Presented here are 13 T cell receptor beta chains from one specimen sequenced in a study of human T cells and chemical hapten exposure. TCRdb processed the RACE reads anew with MiXCR; each CDR3 protein has one entry. The sample consists of more than 300,000 distinct CDR3 sequences, around 5.5% of them appearing once. The time point: pre-sensitization, week 0. Treatment specified: therapeutic diphenylcyclopropenone sensitization with weekly scalp DPC. Sequencing used whole blood, obtained in connection with sensitization to the hapten diphenylcyclopropenone (DPC). The receptors were sampled from a woman aged 45-59 years with alopecia areata. Some clones in this sample may be carry-over from other donors' samples.

The chain links TRBV12-3 or TRBV12-4 to TRBJ1-1; no clear D gene. The CDR3 has 15 residues. V lost 6 bases to trimming and J lost 0 bases, with 14 bases between them. CDR3 nucleotide sequence: TGTGCCAGCAGCTCGGAGGATGGTCTGAACACTGAAGCTTTCTTT. It is translated as CASSSEDGLNTEAFF.

This clonotype was counted at least ten times. The chain couples TRBV13 to TRBJ1-2; a weak D match, TRBD1 (5 bases). Germline V gives CDR1 PRHDT, CDR2 FYEKMQ (reference sequence). The CDR3 is made up of 15 amino acids. Trimming took off 6 bases at V and 6 bases at J, with 20 bases between the two ends. The chain's CDR3 is CASRRRGIGLDGYTF. In DNA, the CDR3 is TGTGCCAGCAGAAGACGGGGGATCGGTTTGGATGGCTACACCTTC.

Many counts were recorded for this clonotype. The chain has TRBV28 and TRBJ2-3; D might be TRBD2 (6 bases). The germline V and J ends were trimmed by 2 bases and 5 bases, with 17 bases remaining between them. The CDR3 has 16 amino acids. Germline loops: CDR1 MDHEN, CDR2 SYDVKM. The CDR3 sequence: CASSLGTHGVVDTQYF. CDR3 bases: TGTGCCAGCAGTTTAGGGACTCACGGAGTAGTAGATACGCAGTATTTT.

This clonotype was found a few times. The chain carries TRBV7-9 and TRBJ1-1, with D unclear. The CDR3 totals 9 residues. Germline CDR1 is SEHNR and CDR2 is FQNEAQ (reference sequence). With 8 bases removed from V and 4 bases from J, the gap between germline ends came to 2 bases. The CDR3 DNA is TGTGCCAGCCCCACTGAAGCTTTCTTT. Translating it yields CASPTEAFF.

There are a few counts of this clonotype. A much larger clone differs from this one at a single base, so this may be a read error. The V gene is TRBV6-2 or TRBV6-3, the J gene TRBJ2-2; D is undetermined. Looked up from germline, CDR1 is MNHEY and CDR2 is SVGEGT. Deletions cut 6 bases from V and 5 bases from J, with 4 bases between. The CDR3 is made up of 11 amino acids. The CDR3 DNA sequence: TGTGCCAGCAGACAAACCGGGGAGCTGTTTTTT. Residues: CASRQTGELFF.

This clonotype was recorded many times. The genes are TRBV9 and TRBJ2-3; 8 nucleotides line up with TRBD1. The CDR3 has 12 residues. The junction had 2 bases not matched to a gene; V was cut back by 4 bases and J by 7 bases. CDR1 and CDR2 (germline): SGDLS, YYNGEE. As DNA, the CDR3 is TGTGCCAGCAGCACAGGGGGGAATACGCAGTATTTT. It translates to CASSTGGNTQYF.

V usage is TRBV3-1 and J usage is TRBJ2-3, with TRBD1 as a possible D gene (6 bases). V was cut by 5 bases and J by 1 base, with 13 bases left in between. The germline V gene encodes CDR1 LGHDT and CDR2 YNNKEL (reference sequence). The length of the CDR3 is 15 residues. This CDR3 reads CASSKRDIRTDTQYF. DNA for the CDR3: TGTGCCAGCAGCAAACGGGACATACGCACAGATACGCAGTATTTT.

This clonotype occurred many times. The chain has TRBV27 and TRBJ2-4, with D tentatively TRBD2 (6 bases). Per the germline V gene, CDR1 is MNHEY and CDR2 is SMNVEV (reference sequence). Trimming cost V 6 bases and J 6 bases, with 15 bases left between them. The CDR3 is made up of 14 amino acids. CDR3 region: CASSKVQEGNIQYF. DNA of the CDR3: TGTGCCAGCAGCAAAGTGCAGGAGGGAAACATTCAGTACTTC.

This rearrangement joins TRBV20-1 to TRBJ2-3; no firm D call. The CDR3 is 13 amino acids. Germline V lookup: CDR1 DFQATT, CDR2 SNEGSKA (reference sequence). Trimming shortened V by 5 bases and J by 7 bases, and 16 bases separated the two germline ends. As DNA, the CDR3 is TGCAGTGCTGCCGACGGAAAGGGCAATACGCAGTATTTT. Protein sequence: CSAADGKGNTQYF.

This clonotype has just a few counts. V is TRBV24-1 and J is TRBJ1-5; the D gene is possibly TRBD1 (5 bases). This CDR3 has 13 residues. Per the germline V gene, CDR1 is KGHDR and CDR2 is SFDVKD. Deletions cut 4 bases from V and 7 bases from J, with 10 bases between. The CDR3 here is CATSDFTGQPQHF. As DNA, the CDR3 is TGTGCCACCAGTGACTTTACAGGACAGCCCCAGCATTTT.

Ten or more counts support this clonotype. The CDR3 nucleotides are TGCAGCGGGAACAGGGGGCTCTGGCCAAACACTGAAGCTTTCTTT. Protein: CSGNRGLWPNTEAFF. The chain recombines TRBV29-1 with TRBJ1-1; 9 bases are a match to TRBD1. The CDR3 consists of 15 residues. CDR1 SQVTM and CDR2 ANQGSEA come from the germline V gene. The V and J ends lost 7 bases and 2 bases, in that order; junction bases with no gene match: 11.

In its sample, this clonotype was seen many times. V and J are TRBV6-5 and TRBJ2-3; D tentatively fits TRBD1 or TRBD2 (5 bases each). Germline assignment: CDR1 MNHEY and CDR2 SVGAGI. The CDR3 loop spans 19 amino acids. V lost 1 base and J 3 bases, leaving 23 bases between the germline ends. CDR3 protein: CASSYLIPSGREKTDTQYF. CDR3 DNA: TGTGCCAGCAGTTACTTAATCCCCTCGGGCAGGGAGAAAACAGATACGCAGTATTTT.

The sample holds many counts of this clonotype. The rearrangement uses TRBV9 and TRBJ1-5; 7 bases map to TRBD1. V was clipped by 4 bases and J by 6 bases; unmatched bases: 7. The germline gives CDR1 SGDLS, CDR2 YYNGEE. The CDR3 covers 14 residues. This chain's CDR3 is CASSFDRDVQPQHF. CDR3 in DNA: TGTGCCAGCAGCTTCGACAGGGACGTTCAGCCCCAGCATTTT.